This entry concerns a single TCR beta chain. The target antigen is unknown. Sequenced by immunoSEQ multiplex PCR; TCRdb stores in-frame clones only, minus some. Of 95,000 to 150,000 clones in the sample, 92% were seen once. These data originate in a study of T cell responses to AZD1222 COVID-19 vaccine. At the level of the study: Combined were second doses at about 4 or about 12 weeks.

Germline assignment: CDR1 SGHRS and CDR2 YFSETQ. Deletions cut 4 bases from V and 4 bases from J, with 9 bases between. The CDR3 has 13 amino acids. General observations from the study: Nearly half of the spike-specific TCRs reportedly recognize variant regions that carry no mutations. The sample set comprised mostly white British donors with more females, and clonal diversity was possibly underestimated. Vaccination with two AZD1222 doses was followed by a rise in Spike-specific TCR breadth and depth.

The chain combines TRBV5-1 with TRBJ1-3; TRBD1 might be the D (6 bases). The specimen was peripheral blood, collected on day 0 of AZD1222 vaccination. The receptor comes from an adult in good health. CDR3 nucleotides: TGCGCCAGCAGCGAGGGGGACGGAAACACCATATATTTT. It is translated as CASSEGDGNTIYF. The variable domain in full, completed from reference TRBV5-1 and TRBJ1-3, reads KAGVTQTPRYLIKTRGQQVTLSCSPISGHRSVSWYQQTPGQGLQFLFEYFSETQRNKGNFPGRFSGRQFSNSRSEMNVSTLELGDSALYLCASSEGDGNTIYFGEGSWLTVV.